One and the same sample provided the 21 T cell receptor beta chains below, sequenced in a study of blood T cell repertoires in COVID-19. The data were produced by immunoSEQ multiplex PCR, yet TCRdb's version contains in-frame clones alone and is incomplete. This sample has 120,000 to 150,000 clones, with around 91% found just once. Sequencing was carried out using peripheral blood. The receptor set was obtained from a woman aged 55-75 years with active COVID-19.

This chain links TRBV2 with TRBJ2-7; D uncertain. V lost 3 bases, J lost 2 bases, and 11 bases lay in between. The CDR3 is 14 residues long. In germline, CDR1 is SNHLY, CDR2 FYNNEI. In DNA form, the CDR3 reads TGTGCCAGCAGTGATTGGCAGGTCCCCTACGAGCAGTACTTC. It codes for CASSDWQVPYEQYF. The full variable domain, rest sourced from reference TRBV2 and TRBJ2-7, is EPEVTQTPSHQVTQMGQEVILRCVPISNHLYFYWYRQILGQKVEFLVSFYNNEISEKSEIFDDQFSVERPDGSNFTLKIRSTKLEDSAMYFCASSDWQVPYEQYFGPGTRLTVT.

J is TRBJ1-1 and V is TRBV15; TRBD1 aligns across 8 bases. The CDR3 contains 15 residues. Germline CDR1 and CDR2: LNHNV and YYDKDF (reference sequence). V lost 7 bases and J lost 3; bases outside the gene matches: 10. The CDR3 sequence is CATNQPGTGYTEAFF. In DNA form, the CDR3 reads TGTGCCACCAACCAACCCGGGACAGGATACACTGAAGCTTTCTTT.

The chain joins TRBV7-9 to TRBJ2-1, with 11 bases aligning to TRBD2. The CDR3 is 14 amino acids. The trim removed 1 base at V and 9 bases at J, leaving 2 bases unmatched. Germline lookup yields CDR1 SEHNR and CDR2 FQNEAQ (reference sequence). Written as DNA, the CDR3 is TGTGCCAGCAGCTTAGTTAGCGGGGGGGTTGAGCAGTTCTTC. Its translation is CASSLVSGGVEQFF.

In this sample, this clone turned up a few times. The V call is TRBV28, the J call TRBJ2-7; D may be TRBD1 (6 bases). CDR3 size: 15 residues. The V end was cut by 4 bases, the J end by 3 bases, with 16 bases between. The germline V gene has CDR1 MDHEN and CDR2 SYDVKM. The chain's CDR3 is CASSSHRAGSYEQYF. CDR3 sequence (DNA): TGTGCCAGCAGTTCCCACAGGGCGGGCAGCTACGAGCAGTACTTC.

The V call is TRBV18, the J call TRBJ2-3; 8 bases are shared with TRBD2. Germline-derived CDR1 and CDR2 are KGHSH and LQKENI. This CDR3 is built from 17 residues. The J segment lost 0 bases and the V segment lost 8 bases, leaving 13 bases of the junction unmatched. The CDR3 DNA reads TGTGCCAGCAACCTGGGCGGGAGGCCTCGTAGCACAGATACGCAGTATTTT. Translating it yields CASNLGGRPRSTDTQYF. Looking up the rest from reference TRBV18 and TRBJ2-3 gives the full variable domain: NAGVMQNPRHLVRRRGQEARLRCSPMKGHSHVYWYRQLPEEGLKFMVYLQKENIIDESGMPKERFSAEFPKEGPSILRIQQVVRGDSAAYFCASNLGGRPRSTDTQYFGPGTRLTVL.

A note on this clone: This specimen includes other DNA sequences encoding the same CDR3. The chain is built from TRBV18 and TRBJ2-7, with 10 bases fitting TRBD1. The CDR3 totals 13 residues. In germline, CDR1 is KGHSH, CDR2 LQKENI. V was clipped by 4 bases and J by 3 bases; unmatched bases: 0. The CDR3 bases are TGTGCCAGCTCACGGACAGGGGGCTACGAGCAGTACTTC. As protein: CASSRTGGYEQYF.

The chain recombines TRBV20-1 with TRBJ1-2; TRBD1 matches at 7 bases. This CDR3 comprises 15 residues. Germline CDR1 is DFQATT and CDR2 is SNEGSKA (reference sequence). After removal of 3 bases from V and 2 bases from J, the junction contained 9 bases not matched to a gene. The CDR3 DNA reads TGCAGTGCTAGTGATAAGGGGGCCCCCAACTATGGCTACACCTTC. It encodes CSASDKGAPNYGYTF.

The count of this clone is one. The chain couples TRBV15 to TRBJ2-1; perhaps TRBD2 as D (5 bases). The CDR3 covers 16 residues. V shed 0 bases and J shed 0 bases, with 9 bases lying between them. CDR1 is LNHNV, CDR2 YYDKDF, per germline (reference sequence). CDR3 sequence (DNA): TGTGCCACCAGCAGAGATAGTAGCGTCTCCTACAATGAGCAGTTCTTC. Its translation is CATSRDSSVSYNEQFF.

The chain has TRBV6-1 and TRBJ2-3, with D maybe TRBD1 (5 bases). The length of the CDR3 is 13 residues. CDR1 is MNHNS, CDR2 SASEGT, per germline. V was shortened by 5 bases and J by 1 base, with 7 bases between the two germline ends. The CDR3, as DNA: TGTGCCAGCAGTTGGGGCGGCACAGATACGCAGTATTTT. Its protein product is CASSWGGTDTQYF.

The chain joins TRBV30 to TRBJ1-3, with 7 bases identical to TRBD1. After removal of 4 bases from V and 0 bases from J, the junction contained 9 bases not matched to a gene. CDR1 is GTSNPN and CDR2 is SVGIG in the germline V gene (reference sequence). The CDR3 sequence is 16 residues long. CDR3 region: CAWNRDRVISGNTIYF. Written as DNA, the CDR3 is TGTGCCTGGAATCGGGACAGAGTAATCTCTGGAAACACCATATATTTT.

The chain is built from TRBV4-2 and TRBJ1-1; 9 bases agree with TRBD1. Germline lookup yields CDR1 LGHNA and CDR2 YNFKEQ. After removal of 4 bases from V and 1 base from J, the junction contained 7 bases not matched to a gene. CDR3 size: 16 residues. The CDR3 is CASSPGTGRRNTEAFF. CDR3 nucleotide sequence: TGTGCCAGCAGCCCAGGGACAGGGCGGCGGAACACTGAAGCTTTCTTT.

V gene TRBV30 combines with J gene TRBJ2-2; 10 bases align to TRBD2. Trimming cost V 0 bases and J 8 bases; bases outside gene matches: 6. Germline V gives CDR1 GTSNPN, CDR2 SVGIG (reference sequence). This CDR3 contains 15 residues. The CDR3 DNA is TGTGCCTGGAGTGTCGGGCTAGCGGGAGCAGGGGAGCTGTTTTTT. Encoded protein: CAWSVGLAGAGELFF. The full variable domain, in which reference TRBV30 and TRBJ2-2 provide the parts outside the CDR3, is SQTIHQWPATLVQPVGSPLSLECTVEGTSNPNLYWYRQAAGRGLQLLFYSVGIGQISSEVPQNLSASRPQDRQFILSSKKLLLSDSGFYLCAWSVGLAGAGELFFGEGSRLTVL.

CDR3 sequence (DNA): TGTGCCAGCAGTCCGGTGTCGATTTCCTACGAGCAGTACTTC. It encodes CASSPVSISYEQYF. The V and J genes are TRBV7-2 and TRBJ2-7; the D is unclear. The germline V gene encodes CDR1 SGHTA and CDR2 FQGNSA. V was clipped by 6 bases and J by 1 base, with 13 bases between them. The CDR3 runs 14 residues.

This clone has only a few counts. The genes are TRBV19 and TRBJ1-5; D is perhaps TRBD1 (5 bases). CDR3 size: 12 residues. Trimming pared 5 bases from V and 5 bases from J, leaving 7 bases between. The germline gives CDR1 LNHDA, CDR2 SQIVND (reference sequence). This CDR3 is CASSAQDQPQHF. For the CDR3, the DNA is TGTGCCAGTAGTGCACAGGATCAGCCCCAGCATTTT.

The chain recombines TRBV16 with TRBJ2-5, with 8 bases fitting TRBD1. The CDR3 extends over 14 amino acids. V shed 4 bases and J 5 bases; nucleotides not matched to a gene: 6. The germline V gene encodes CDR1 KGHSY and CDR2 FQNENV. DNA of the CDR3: TGTGCCAGCAGCCCCTCTCGACAGGGGGAGACCCAGTACTTC. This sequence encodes CASSPSRQGETQYF.

CDR3 bases: TGTGCCAGTGGGGACTCTCGGGGGGTTGGGGAGCTGTTTTTT. It translates to CASGDSRGVGELFF. The V gene is TRBV19, the J gene TRBJ2-2, with TRBD2 matching 7 bases. This CDR3 is 14 amino acids long. Germline CDR1 and CDR2: LNHDA and SQIVND (reference sequence). The V segment lost 8 bases and the J segment 8 bases; nucleotides outside the gene matches: 11.

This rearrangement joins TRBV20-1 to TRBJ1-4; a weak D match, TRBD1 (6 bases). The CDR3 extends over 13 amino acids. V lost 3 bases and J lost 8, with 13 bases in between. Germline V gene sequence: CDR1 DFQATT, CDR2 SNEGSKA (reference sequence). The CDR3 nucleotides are TGCAGTGCTAGTGATTACAGGGTCGAAAAACTGTTTTTT. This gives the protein CSASDYRVEKLFF.

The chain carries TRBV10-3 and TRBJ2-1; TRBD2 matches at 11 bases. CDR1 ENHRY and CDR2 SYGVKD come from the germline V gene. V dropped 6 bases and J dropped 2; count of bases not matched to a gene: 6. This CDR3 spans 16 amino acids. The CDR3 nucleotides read TGTGCCATCAGCCCCATGACTAGCGGGGCCTACAATGAGCAGTTCTTC. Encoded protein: CAISPMTSGAYNEQFF.

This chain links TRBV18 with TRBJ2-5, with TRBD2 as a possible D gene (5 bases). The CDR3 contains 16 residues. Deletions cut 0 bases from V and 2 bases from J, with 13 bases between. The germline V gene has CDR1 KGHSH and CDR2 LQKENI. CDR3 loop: CASSPPVVAGQETQYF. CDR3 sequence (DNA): TGTGCCAGCTCACCACCGGTGGTCGCGGGTCAAGAGACCCAGTACTTC.

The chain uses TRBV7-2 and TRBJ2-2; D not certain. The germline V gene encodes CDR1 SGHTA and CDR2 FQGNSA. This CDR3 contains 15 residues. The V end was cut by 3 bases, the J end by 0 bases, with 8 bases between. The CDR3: CASSFLPTNTGELFF. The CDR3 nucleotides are TGTGCCAGCAGCTTTCTACCAACGAACACCGGGGAGCTGTTTTTT.

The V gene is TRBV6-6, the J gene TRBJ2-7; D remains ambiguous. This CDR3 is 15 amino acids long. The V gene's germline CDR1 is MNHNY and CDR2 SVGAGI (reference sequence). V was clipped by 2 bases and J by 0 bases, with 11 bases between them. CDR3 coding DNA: TGTGCCAGCAGTTACCGCGCGGATTCCTCCTACGAGCAGTACTTC. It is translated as CASSYRADSSYEQYF.